Listed below are T cell receptor beta chains from one sample, sequenced in a study of Graves' ophthalmopathy and Graves' hyperthyroidism. Using its own MiXCR run on the multiplex PCR reads, TCRdb lists one record per CDR3 protein. The sample has approximately 500,000 distinct CDR3 sequences, around an eighth seen once. Source material: blood. The receptor source for this set is a woman between 25 and 40 years old with Graves' ophthalmopathy. The CDR3 runs from the conserved cysteine through the conserved F or W. The D gene is left open where the match is weak. Size tells how often a clone was seen (once, few, many) or the class of an expanded clone, and some rows leave it out.

J: TRBJ1-1; V: TRBV27; size: many; D: TRBD1; CDR3: CASRHDGTGLTEAFF; DNA: TGTGCCAGCAGGCATGACGGGACAGGGCTCACTGAAGCTTTCTTT
J: TRBJ2-7; V: TRBV6-1; size: many; D: TRBD2; CDR3: CASSHTSGSAYEQYF; DNA: TGTGCCAGCAGTCATACTAGCGGGAGTGCCTACGAGCAGTACTTC
J: TRBJ2-3; V: TRBV4-1; size: few; D: TRBD2; CDR3: CASSAGRGSTDTQYF; DNA: TGCGCCAGCAGCGCCGGGAGGGGAAGCACAGATACGCAGTATTTT
J: TRBJ1-1; V: TRBV6-1; size: .; D: .; CDR3: CASSAGQMAEAFF; DNA: TGTGCCAGCAGTGCCGGACAGATGGCTGAAGCTTTCTTT
J: TRBJ1-1; V: TRBV11-2; size: .; D: .; CDR3: CASSLEGAGSKDTEAFF; DNA: TGTGCCAGCAGCTTAGAGGGGGCAGGCTCTAAGGACACTGAAGCTTTCTTT
J: TRBJ1-2; V: TRBV6-1; size: many; D: .; CDR3: CASSRDFFDGYTF; DNA: TGTGCCAGCAGCAGGGATTTCTTCGACGGCTACACCTTC
J: TRBJ1-1; V: TRBV5-1; size: many; D: .; CDR3: CASSNQGSAEAFF; DNA: TGCGCCAGCAGCAACCAAGGCAGCGCTGAAGCTTTCTTT
J: TRBJ2-5; V: TRBV24-1; size: many; D: TRBD1; CDR3: CATSGAGQGRLETQYF; DNA: TGTGCCACCAGTGGGGCCGGACAGGGTCGGTTGGAGACCCAGTACTTC
J: TRBJ1-1; V: TRBV29-1; size: few; D: TRBD1; CDR3: CSARTGKGAAFF; DNA: TGCAGCGCCAGGACAGGGAAGGGAGCGGCTTTCTTT
J: TRBJ1-1; V: TRBV7-9; size: many; D: .; CDR3: CASSSGSNTEAFF; DNA: TGTGCCAGCAGCTCTGGATCGAACACTGAAGCTTTCTTT
J: TRBJ2-7; V: TRBV5-1; size: .; D: .; CDR3: CASSGGTDSGYEQYF; DNA: TGCGCCAGCAGCGGAGGGACGGACTCGGGGTATGAGCAGTACTTC
J: TRBJ1-1; V: TRBV2; size: few; D: .; CDR3: CASKVQMNTEAFF; DNA: TGTGCCAGCAAAGTACAGATGAACACTGAAGCTTTCTTT
J: TRBJ1-1; V: TRBV28; size: .; D: .; CDR3: CASVRGETEAFF; DNA: TGTGCCAGCGTCCGGGGCGAGACTGAAGCTTTCTTT
J: TRBJ2-2; V: TRBV2; size: many; D: .; CDR3: CASSEWGSLTGELFF; DNA: TGTGCCAGCAGTGAATGGGGCAGCTTGACCGGGGAGCTGTTTTTT
J: TRBJ2-7; V: TRBV10-3; size: .; D: .; CDR3: CAITPGPRSSYEQYF; DNA: TGTGCCATCACCCCAGGCCCCCGATCCTCCTACGAGCAGTACTTC
J: TRBJ2-2; V: TRBV12-5; size: many; D: .; CDR3: CASGFPQAGNTGELFF; DNA: TGTGCTAGTGGTTTCCCACAGGCGGGGAACACCGGGGAGCTGTTTTTT
J: TRBJ1-2; V: TRBV12-3/TRBV12-4; size: many; D: TRBD1; CDR3: CASSWTGADYGYTF; DNA: TGTGCCAGCAGTTGGACAGGGGCGGACTATGGCTACACCTTC
J: TRBJ1-1; V: TRBV6-4; size: many; D: TRBD1; CDR3: CASRPGQENTEAFF; DNA: TGTGCCAGCAGACCGGGACAGGAGAACACTGAAGCTTTCTTT
J: TRBJ2-2; V: TRBV9; size: few; D: .; CDR3: CASSSGGSTGELFF; DNA: TGTGCCAGCAGCTCAGGGGGGAGCACCGGGGAGCTGTTTTTT
J: TRBJ1-2; V: TRBV30; size: .; D: TRBD1; CDR3: CAWREGARMWGYTF; DNA: TGTGCCTGGAGAGAGGGGGCCCGAATGTGGGGCTACACCTTC
J: TRBJ1-5; V: TRBV6-2/TRBV6-3; size: few; D: .; CDR3: CASSYSSFTVLLCQPQHF; DNA: TGTGCCAGCAGTTACTCGAGTTTCACAGTTCTCCTATGTCAGCCCCAGCATTTT
J: TRBJ1-2; V: TRBV12-3/TRBV12-4; size: many; D: TRBD1; CDR3: CASSLAHRGVNYGYTF; DNA: TGTGCCAGCAGTTTAGCACACAGGGGAGTCAACTATGGCTACACCTTC
J: TRBJ2-5; V: TRBV2; size: .; D: .; CDR3: CASRNGTPLYQETQYF; DNA: TGTGCCAGCAGAAACGGGACACCATTGTACCAAGAGACCCAGTACTTC
J: TRBJ2-7; V: TRBV11-2; size: many; D: TRBD2; CDR3: CASSLTSGALYEQYF; DNA: TGTGCCAGCAGTCTGACTAGCGGGGCACTTTACGAGCAGTACTTC
J: TRBJ1-5; V: TRBV19; size: many; D: .; CDR3: CASEGRAYAQHF; DNA: TGTGCCAGCGAGGGCAGGGCCTATGCCCAGCATTTT
J: TRBJ2-4; V: TRBV24-1; size: many; D: .; CDR3: CATSDPIGVFF; DNA: TGTGCCACCAGTGATCCGATAGGGGTGTTCTTC
J: TRBJ2-7; V: TRBV6-1; size: many; D: .; CDR3: CASSESRGGTYEQYF; DNA: TGTGCCAGCAGTGAATCCAGGGGGGGAACCTACGAGCAGTACTTC
J: TRBJ2-5; V: TRBV20-1; size: many; D: TRBD1; CDR3: CSAWGLEGDSEGLQETQYF; DNA: TGCAGTGCTTGGGGTCTAGAAGGGGACAGCGAGGGGCTCCAAGAGACCCAGTACTTC
J: TRBJ2-5; V: TRBV12-3/TRBV12-4; size: many; D: .; CDR3: CASRDVRTSQETQYF; DNA: TGTGCCAGCAGGGACGTCCGGACAAGTCAAGAGACCCAGTACTTC
J: TRBJ2-7; V: TRBV7-2; size: .; D: .; CDR3: CASSLWVAYEQYF; DNA: TGTGCCAGCAGCTTATGGGTGGCCTACGAGCAGTACTTC
J: TRBJ1-3; V: TRBV18; size: few; D: .; CDR3: CASSIYSGNTIYF; DNA: TGTGCCAGCTCAATATACTCTGGAAACACCATATATTTT
J: TRBJ2-5; V: TRBV6-5; size: many; D: .; CDR3: CASSYLPRGGQETQYF; DNA: TGTGCCAGCAGTTACCTACCTAGGGGGGGCCAAGAGACCCAGTACTTC
J: TRBJ1-1; V: TRBV28; size: many; D: TRBD1; CDR3: CASRYSGTGGTEAFF; DNA: TGTGCCAGCAGATACTCCGGGACAGGGGGAACTGAAGCTTTCTTT
J: TRBJ2-4; V: TRBV12-3/TRBV12-4; size: .; D: .; CDR3: CASQEAKNIKYF; DNA: TGTGCCAGCCAGGAAGCCAAAAACATTAAGTACTTC
J: TRBJ1-2; V: TRBV2; size: few; D: .; CDR3: CASSPTFNYGYTF; DNA: TGTGCCAGCAGTCCGACATTTAACTATGGCTACACCTTC